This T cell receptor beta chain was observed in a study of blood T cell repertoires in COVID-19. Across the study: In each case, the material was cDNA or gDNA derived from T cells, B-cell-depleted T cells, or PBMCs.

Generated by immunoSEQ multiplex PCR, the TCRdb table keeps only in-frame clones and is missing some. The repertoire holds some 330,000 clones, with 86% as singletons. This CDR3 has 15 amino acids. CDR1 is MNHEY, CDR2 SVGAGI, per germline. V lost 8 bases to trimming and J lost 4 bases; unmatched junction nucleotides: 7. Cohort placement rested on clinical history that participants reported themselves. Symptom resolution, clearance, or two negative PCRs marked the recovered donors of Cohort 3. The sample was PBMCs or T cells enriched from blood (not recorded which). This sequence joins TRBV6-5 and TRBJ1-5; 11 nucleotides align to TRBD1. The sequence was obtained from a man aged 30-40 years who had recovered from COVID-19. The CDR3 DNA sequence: TGTGCCAGCCGGATCCGGGACAGGGGGAATCAGCCCCAGCATTTT. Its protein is CASRIRDRGNQPQHF.